Presented here are 10 T cell receptor beta chains from one specimen sequenced in a study of blood T cell repertoires in COVID-19. Libraries were prepared by immunoSEQ multiplex PCR; TCRdb keeps only in-frame clonotypes and omits some of them. The repertoire holds around 140,000 clones, with roughly 80% as singletons. Specimen: peripheral blood. The source of these receptors is a man aged 70-80 years who had recovered from COVID-19.

V usage is TRBV11-3 and J usage is TRBJ2-7; TRBD2 is a possible D gene (6 bases). This CDR3 is 15 amino acids long. V was shortened by 1 base and J by 6 bases, with 16 bases between the two germline ends. Germline V gives CDR1 SGHNT, CDR2 YENEEA. CDR3 coding DNA: TGTGCCAGCAGCTTAGTGGCGCGGGGTTCTAGCGAGCAGTACTTC. Its protein product is CASSLVARGSSEQYF.

V and J are TRBV7-2 and TRBJ1-3; no reliable D call. Trimming pared 4 bases from V and 0 bases from J, leaving 7 bases between. Per the germline V gene, CDR1 is SGHTA and CDR2 is FQGNSA. This CDR3 has 14 residues. The CDR3 DNA reads as TGTGCCAGCAGCTACATTGGCTCTGGAAACACCATATATTTT. The encoded protein is CASSYIGSGNTIYF.

This clone came up a few times. CDR3 in amino acids: CASSPDRVWASNTEAFF. The CDR3 region has the DNA TGTGCCAGCTCACCAGACAGGGTATGGGCCTCGAACACTGAAGCTTTCTTT. The rearrangement uses TRBV18 and TRBJ1-1; 7 bases line up with TRBD1. Germline CDR1 KGHSH, CDR2 LQKENI. This CDR3 comprises 17 residues. The V and J ends lost 2 bases and 1 base, in that order; junction bases with no gene match: 10.

The genes are TRBV5-1 and TRBJ1-1; tentatively, D is TRBD1 (6 bases). Germline loops: CDR1 SGHRS, CDR2 YFSETQ. The length of the CDR3 is 17 residues. Between the trimmed V and J ends, which lost 0 bases and 0 bases, there was a span of 15 bases. The DNA of the CDR3 is TGCGCCAGCAGCTTGGCCGGGGGGCCCCGCCTGAACACTGAAGCTTTCTTT. Its translation: CASSLAGGPRLNTEAFF.

The chain carries TRBV27 and TRBJ1-2; D is ambiguous. Germline loops: CDR1 MNHEY, CDR2 SMNVEV (reference sequence). The CDR3 contains 13 residues. The V end was cut by 2 bases, the J end by 3 bases, with 7 bases between. CDR3 region: CASSLRGDYGYTF. The CDR3 coding sequence is TGTGCCAGCAGTTTACGAGGTGACTATGGCTACACCTTC.

In this sample, this clone turned up a few times. V usage is TRBV30 and J usage is TRBJ2-1; tentative D call: TRBD2 (5 bases). CDR3 size: 14 residues. Trimming left V 2 bases short and J 2 bases short, with 10 bases between. Germline V gene sequence: CDR1 GTSNPN, CDR2 SVGIG (reference sequence). Here the CDR3 reads CAWSIERAYNEQFF. CDR3 bases: TGTGCCTGGAGTATCGAGAGGGCCTACAATGAGCAGTTCTTC.

This clone was seen only a few times. The chain employs TRBV18 and TRBJ2-3; TRBD2 matches 10 bases. The length of the CDR3 is 16 residues. After removal of 3 bases from V and 3 bases from J, the junction contained 6 bases not matched to a gene. Germline V gene lookup returns CDR1 KGHSH and CDR2 LQKENI. CDR3 bases: TGTGCCAGCTCACCGACTAGCGGGTTTGTTACAGATACGCAGTATTTT. This codes for CASSPTSGFVTDTQYF. The full variable domain, completed using reference TRBV18 and TRBJ2-3, is NAGVMQNPRHLVRRRGQEARLRCSPMKGHSHVYWYRQLPEEGLKFMVYLQKENIIDESGMPKERFSAEFPKEGPSILRIQQVVRGDSAAYFCASSPTSGFVTDTQYFGPGTRLTVL.

The CDR3 coding sequence is TGTGCCAGCAGCCTGTTTGAGGAGCCCACACGCACAGATACGCAGTATTTT. Translating it yields CASSLFEEPTRTDTQYF. The gene calls are TRBV9 and TRBJ2-3, with D hard to call. The V end was cut by 4 bases, the J end by 1 base, with 19 bases between. The CDR3 extends over 17 amino acids. The V gene's germline CDR1 is SGDLS and CDR2 YYNGEE.

The gene calls are TRBV5-4 and TRBJ2-3; 9 nucleotides agree with TRBD1. Germline-derived CDR1 and CDR2 are SGHNT and YYREEE (reference sequence). Trimming at V came to 7 bases and at J to 1 base, leaving 4 bases not matched to a gene. This CDR3 has 14 amino acids. The CDR3 reads CASRDRVGTDTQYF. The CDR3 bases are TGTGCCAGCCGGGACAGGGTTGGCACAGATACGCAGTATTTT.

The CDR3 region has the DNA TGTGCCAGCAGCTTAGCGTTAGGGGGGAACACTGAAGCTTTCTTT. Protein: CASSLALGGNTEAFF. The gene calls are TRBV7-2 and TRBJ1-1; maybe TRBD1 (6 bases). CDR3 length: 15 amino acids. Germline assignment: CDR1 SGHTA and CDR2 FQGNSA. V was shortened by 0 bases and J by 1 base, with 9 bases between the two germline ends.